These T cell receptor beta chains were read from a single sample in a study of T cell repertoires in cytomegalovirus infection. TCRdb re-called the reads through MiXCR, storing one row per CDR3 protein. Seen here are 800,000 to 950,000 distinct CDR3 sequences, about 30% observed once, and the top ten hold around 12%. Their antigens remain unidentified. The sequenced sample was cultured CD8+ T cells from PBMCs, obtained from culture after CMV antigen stimulation. Every receptor here comes from a human donor in good health (CMV status not recorded). Some clones in this sample may be carry-over from other donors' samples. Both conserved end residues are part of each CDR3. D genes are given only for firm matches. Clone size, where shown, is once, few, many, or a class for clones that have expanded.

d_gene,abundance,v_gene,j_gene,CDR3aa,CDR3nt
TRBD2,many,TRBV6-2/TRBV6-3,TRBJ2-1,CASSYSLAGGYNEQFF,TGTGCCAGCAGTTACTCCCTAGCGGGGGGCTACAATGAGCAGTTCTTC
-,-,TRBV28,TRBJ2-2,CASSLSTVPGNTGELFF,TGTGCCAGCAGTTTATCGACAGTCCCAGGGAACACCGGGGAGCTGTTTTTT
-,-,TRBV4-1,TRBJ1-5,CASSQEDGYQPQHF,TGCGCCAGCAGCCAAGAGGATGGTTATCAGCCCCAGCATTTT
TRBD1,-,TRBV19,TRBJ1-5,CASSMTGYSNQPQHF,TGTGCCAGTAGTATGACAGGGTATAGCAATCAGCCCCAGCATTTT
TRBD2,-,TRBV4-1,TRBJ2-5,CASSPRLAGQETQYF,TGCGCCAGCAGCCCGAGACTAGCGGGCCAAGAGACCCAGTACTTC
-,-,TRBV27,TRBJ1-2,CASSFAQGYGYTF,TGTGCCAGCTCTTTCGCCCAGGGGTATGGCTACACCTTC
TRBD2,many,TRBV19,TRBJ2-1,CASNMGLSSYNEQFF,TGTGCCAGTAACATGGGACTAAGTTCCTACAATGAGCAGTTCTTC
-,-,TRBV27,TRBJ2-3,CASSPARGATTDTQYF,TGTGCCAGCAGTCCCGCGCGAGGGGCGACCACAGATACGCAGTATTTT
-,many,TRBV7-6,TRBJ2-1,CASSFTGGPSYNEQFF,TGTGCCAGCAGCTTCACCGGGGGACCCTCCTACAATGAGCAGTTCTTC
-,-,TRBV7-6,TRBJ2-1,CASSFTPGGDEQFF,TGTGCCAGCAGCTTCACTCCCGGAGGCGATGAGCAGTTCTTC
-,-,TRBV5-1,TRBJ2-3,CASSLAVAGSTDTQYF,TGCGCCAGCAGCTTGGCCGTTGCGGGGAGCACAGATACGCAGTATTTT
-,few,TRBV5-5,TRBJ1-2,CASSLERFYGYTF,TGTGCCAGCAGCTTGGAACGGTTCTATGGCTACACCTTC
TRBD1,few,TRBV12-5,TRBJ1-1,CASGLVPGTALTEAFF,TGTGCTAGTGGTTTGGTTCCCGGGACAGCTCTCACTGAAGCTTTCTTT
-,-,TRBV4-3,TRBJ2-1,CASSQEFTGHEQFF,TGCGCCAGCAGCCAAGAATTTACCGGGCATGAGCAGTTCTTC
-,few,TRBV11-3,TRBJ2-3,CASSSKTASTDTQYF,TGTGCCAGCAGCTCCAAGACAGCTAGCACAGATACGCAGTATTTT
-,-,TRBV7-9,TRBJ1-6,CASRPEGVNSPLHF,TGTGCCAGCAGGCCAGAGGGGGTGAATTCACCCCTCCACTTT
-,-,TRBV7-9,TRBJ2-7,CASSRRGITYEQYF,TGTGCCAGCAGCCGCAGGGGAATAACCTACGAGCAGTACTTC
-,few,TRBV7-2,TRBJ1-5,CASSSRDGNQPQHF,TGTGCCAGCAGCTCCCGGGACGGCAATCAGCCCCAGCATTTT
-,-,TRBV28,TRBJ2-3,CASSPMRGPPTDTQYF,TGTGCCAGCAGTCCGATGCGGGGGCCCCCGACAGATACGCAGTATTTT
-,-,TRBV20-1,TRBJ1-6,CSARSGGGSPLHF,TGCAGTGCTAGATCTGGGGGCGGTTCGCCCCTCCACTTT
-,-,TRBV15,TRBJ2-3,CATSRDKGLVDTDTQYF,TGTGCCACCAGCAGGGATAAGGGTCTAGTGGACACAGATACGCAGTATTTT
-,few,TRBV7-6,TRBJ2-5,CASSLINREETQYF,TGTGCCAGCAGCTTAATTAATAGAGAAGAGACCCAGTACTTC
TRBD1,-,TRBV27,TRBJ1-6,CASSLGTGLNSPLHF,TGTGCCAGCAGTTTGGGGACAGGGTTAAATTCACCCCTCCACTTT
-,few,TRBV7-9,TRBJ1-2,CASSPSTDYGYTF,TGTGCCAGCAGCCCTTCCACAGACTATGGCTACACCTTC
TRBD1,-,TRBV10-3,TRBJ1-6,CAISEPGQGAHSPLHF,TGTGCCATCAGTGAGCCTGGACAGGGGGCCCATTCACCCCTCCACTTT